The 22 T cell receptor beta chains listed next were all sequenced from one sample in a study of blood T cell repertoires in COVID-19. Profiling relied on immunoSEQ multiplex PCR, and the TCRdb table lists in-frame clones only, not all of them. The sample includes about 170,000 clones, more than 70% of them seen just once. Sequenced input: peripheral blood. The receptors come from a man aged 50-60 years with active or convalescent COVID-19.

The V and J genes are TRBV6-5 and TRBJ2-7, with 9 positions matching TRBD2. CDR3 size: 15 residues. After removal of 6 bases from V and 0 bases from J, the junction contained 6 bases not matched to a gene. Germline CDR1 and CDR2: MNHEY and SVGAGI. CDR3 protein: CASSRAGGSSYEQYF. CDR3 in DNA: TGTGCCAGCAGCCGAGCGGGGGGATCCTCCTACGAGCAGTACTTC.

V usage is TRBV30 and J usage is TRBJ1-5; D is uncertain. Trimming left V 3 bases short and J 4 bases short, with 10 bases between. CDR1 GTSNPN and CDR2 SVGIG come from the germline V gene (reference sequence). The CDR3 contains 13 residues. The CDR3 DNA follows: TGTGCCTGGAGCGACGAGGGTAATCAGCCCCAGCATTTT. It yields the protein CAWSDEGNQPQHF.

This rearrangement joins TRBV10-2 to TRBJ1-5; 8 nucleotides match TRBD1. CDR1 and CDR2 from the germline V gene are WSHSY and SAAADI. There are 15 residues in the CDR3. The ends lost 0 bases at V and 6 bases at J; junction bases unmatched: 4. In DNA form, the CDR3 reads TGCGCCAGCAGTGAGTCGACAGGGGCCGGTCAGCCCCAGCATTTT. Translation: CASSESTGAGQPQHF.

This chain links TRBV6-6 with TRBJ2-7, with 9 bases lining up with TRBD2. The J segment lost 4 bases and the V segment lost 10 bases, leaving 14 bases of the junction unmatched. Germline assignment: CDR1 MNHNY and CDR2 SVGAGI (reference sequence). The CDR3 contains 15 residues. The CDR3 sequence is CATAGGGGAQYEQYF. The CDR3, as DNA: TGTGCCACCGCGGGAGGCGGGGGGGCCCAGTACGAGCAGTACTTC.

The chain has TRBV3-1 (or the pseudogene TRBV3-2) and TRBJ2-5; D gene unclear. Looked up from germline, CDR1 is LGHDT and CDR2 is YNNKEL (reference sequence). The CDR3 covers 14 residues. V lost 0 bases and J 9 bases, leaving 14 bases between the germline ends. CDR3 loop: CASSQDEVLEAQYF. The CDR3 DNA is TGTGCCAGCAGCCAAGATGAAGTACTTGAGGCCCAGTACTTC.

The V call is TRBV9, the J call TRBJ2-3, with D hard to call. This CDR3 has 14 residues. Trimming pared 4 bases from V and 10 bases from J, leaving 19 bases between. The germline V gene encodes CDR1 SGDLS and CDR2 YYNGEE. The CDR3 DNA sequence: TGTGCCAGCAGCCCCTCCTCTGCTAACGGTGCGCAGTATTTT. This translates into CASSPSSANGAQYF.

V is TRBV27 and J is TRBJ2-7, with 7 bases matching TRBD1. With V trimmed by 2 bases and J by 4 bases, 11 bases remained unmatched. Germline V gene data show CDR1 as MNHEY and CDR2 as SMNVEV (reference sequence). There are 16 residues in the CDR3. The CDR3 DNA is TGTGCCAGCAGTTTAGGGCAGGGGGTTTTCTCGTACGAGCAGTACTTC. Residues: CASSLGQGVFSYEQYF.

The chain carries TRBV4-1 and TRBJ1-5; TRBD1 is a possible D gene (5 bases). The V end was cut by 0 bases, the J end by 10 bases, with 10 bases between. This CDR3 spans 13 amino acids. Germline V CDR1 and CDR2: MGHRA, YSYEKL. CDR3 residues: CASSQERGGPQHF. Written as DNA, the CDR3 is TGCGCCAGCAGCCAAGAGAGGGGAGGACCCCAGCATTTT.

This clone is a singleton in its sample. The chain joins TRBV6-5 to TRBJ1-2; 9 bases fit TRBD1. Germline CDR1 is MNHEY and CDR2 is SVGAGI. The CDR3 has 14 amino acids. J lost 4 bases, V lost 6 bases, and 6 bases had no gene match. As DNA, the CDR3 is TGTGCCAGCAGGCCGGGACAGGGTATCTATGGCTACACCTTC. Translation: CASRPGQGIYGYTF.

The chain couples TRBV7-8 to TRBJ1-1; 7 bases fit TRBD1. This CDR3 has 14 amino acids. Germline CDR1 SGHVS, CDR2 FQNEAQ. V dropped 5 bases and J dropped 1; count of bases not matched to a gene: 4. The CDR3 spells CASSTWTGNTEAFF. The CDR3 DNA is TGTGCCAGCAGCACCTGGACAGGGAACACTGAAGCTTTCTTT.

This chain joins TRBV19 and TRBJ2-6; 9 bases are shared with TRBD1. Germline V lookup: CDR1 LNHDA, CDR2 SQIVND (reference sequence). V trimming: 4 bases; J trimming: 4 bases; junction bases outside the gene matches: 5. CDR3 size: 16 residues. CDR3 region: CASSTSQGAGANVLTF. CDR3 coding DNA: TGTGCCAGTAGTACATCACAGGGGGCAGGGGCCAACGTCCTGACTTTC.

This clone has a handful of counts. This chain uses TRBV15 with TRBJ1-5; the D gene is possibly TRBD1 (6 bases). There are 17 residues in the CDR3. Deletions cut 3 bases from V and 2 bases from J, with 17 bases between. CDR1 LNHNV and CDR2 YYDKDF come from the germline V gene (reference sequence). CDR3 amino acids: CATSSLTGKTGNQPQHF. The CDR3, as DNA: TGTGCCACCAGCAGCTTAACAGGGAAAACCGGCAATCAGCCCCAGCATTTT.

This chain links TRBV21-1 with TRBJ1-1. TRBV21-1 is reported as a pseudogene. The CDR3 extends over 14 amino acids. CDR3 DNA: TGTGCCAGCAGCAAAGGAGTCGAGGGCACTGAAGCTTTCTTT. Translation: CASSKGVEGTEAFF.

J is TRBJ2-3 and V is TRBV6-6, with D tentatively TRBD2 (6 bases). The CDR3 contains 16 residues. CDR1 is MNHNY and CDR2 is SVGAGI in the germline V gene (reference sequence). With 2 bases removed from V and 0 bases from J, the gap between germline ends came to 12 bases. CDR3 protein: CASSYELAKSTDTQYF. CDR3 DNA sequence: TGTGCCAGCAGTTACGAACTAGCCAAGAGCACAGATACGCAGTATTTT.

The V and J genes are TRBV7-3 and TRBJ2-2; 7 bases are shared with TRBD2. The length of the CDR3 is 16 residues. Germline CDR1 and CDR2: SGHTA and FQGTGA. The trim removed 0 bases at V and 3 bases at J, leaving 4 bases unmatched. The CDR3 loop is CASSLTRGVYTGELFF. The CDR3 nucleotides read TGTGCCAGCAGCTTAACTCGGGGGGTCTACACCGGGGAGCTGTTTTTT.

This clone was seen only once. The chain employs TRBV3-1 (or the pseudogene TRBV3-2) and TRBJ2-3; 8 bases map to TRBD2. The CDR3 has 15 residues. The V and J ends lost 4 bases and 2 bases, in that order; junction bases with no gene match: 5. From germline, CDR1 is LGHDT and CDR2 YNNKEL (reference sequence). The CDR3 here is CASSLGRASTDTQYF. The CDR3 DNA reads TGTGCCAGCAGCCTCGGGAGGGCCTCCACAGATACGCAGTATTTT.

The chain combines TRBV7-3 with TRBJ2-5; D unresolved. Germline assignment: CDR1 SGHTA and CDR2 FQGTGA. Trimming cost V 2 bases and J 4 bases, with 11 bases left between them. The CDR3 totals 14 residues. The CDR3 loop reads CASSLVPEAETQYF. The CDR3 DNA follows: TGTGCCAGCAGCTTAGTGCCTGAAGCAGAGACCCAGTACTTC.

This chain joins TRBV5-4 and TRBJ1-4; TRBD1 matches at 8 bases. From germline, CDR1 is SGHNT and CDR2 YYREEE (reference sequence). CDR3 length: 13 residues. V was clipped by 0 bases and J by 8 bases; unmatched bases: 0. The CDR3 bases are TGTGCCAGCAGCTTGGGACAGGGGGAAAAACTGTTTTTT. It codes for CASSLGQGEKLFF.

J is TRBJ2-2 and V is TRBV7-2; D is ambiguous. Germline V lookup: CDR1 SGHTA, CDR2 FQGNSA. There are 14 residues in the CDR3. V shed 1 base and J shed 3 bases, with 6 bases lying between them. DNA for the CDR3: TGTGCCAGCAGCTTAGTACTGGACACCGGGGAGCTGTTTTTT. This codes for CASSLVLDTGELFF.

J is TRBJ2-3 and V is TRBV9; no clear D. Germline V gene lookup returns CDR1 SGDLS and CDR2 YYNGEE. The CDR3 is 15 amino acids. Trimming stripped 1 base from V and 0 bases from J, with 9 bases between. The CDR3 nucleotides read TGTGCCAGCAGCGTACTGAGTACTAGCACAGATACGCAGTATTTT. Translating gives CASSVLSTSTDTQYF.

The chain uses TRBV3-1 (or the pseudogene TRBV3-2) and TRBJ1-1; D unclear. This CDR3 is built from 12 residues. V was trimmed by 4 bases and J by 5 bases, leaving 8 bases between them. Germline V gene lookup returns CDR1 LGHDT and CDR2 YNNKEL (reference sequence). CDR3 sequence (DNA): TGTGCCAGCAGCCTATCCCGGACTGAAGCTTTCTTT. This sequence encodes CASSLSRTEAFF.

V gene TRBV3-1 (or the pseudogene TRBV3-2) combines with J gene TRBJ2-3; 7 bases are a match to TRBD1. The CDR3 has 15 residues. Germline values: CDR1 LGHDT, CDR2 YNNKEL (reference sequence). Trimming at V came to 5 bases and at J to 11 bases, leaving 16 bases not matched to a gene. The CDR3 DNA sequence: TGTGCCAGCAGCAACCGGGACAGACCCAGAGTAGGGCAGTATTTT. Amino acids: CASSNRDRPRVGQYF.